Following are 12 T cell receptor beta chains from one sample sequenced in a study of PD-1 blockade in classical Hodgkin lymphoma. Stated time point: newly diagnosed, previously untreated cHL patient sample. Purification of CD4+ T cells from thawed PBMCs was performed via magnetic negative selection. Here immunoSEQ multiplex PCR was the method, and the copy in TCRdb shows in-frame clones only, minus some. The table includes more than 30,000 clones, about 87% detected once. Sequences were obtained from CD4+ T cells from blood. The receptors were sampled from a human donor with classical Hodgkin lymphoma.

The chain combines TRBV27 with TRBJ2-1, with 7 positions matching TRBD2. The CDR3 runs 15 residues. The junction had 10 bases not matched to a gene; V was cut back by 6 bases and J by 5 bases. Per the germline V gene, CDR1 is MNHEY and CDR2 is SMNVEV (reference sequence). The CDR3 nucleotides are TGTGCCAGCAGGCTTCAGGGAGGGAATAACAATGAGCAGTTCTTC. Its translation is CASRLQGGNNNEQFF.

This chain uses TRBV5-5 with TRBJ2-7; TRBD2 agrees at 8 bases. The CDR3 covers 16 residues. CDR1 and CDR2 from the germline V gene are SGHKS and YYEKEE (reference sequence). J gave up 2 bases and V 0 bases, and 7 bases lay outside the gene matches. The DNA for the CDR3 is TGTGCCAGCAGCTTGGACGGCGGGGGGTCCGCCTACGAGCAGTACTTC. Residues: CASSLDGGGSAYEQYF.

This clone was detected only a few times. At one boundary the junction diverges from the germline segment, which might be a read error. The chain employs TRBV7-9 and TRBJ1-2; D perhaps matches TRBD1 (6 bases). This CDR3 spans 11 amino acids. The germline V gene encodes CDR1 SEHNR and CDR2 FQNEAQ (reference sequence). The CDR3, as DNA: TGTGCCAGCAGCTTACTGGACAGCCGGGACTTC. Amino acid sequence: CASSLLDSRDF.

CDR3 in DNA: TGTGCCAGCAGCCGGGGGTGGGCTAGCGGGCCTACGGGGCAGTACTTC. Protein: CASSRGWASGPTGQYF. The chain links TRBV7-8 to TRBJ2-7; TRBD2 matches 8 bases. CDR1 SGHVS and CDR2 FQNEAQ come from the germline V gene. V gave up 5 bases and J gave up 9 bases; unmatched junction bases: 18. The CDR3 is 16 residues long.

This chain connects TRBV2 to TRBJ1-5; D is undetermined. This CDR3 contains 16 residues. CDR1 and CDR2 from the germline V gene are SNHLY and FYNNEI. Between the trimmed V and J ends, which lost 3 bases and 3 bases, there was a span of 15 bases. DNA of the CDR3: TGTGCCAGCAGTGACGAACAGACTTTTTTCAATCAGCCCCAGCATTTT. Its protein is CASSDEQTFFNQPQHF.

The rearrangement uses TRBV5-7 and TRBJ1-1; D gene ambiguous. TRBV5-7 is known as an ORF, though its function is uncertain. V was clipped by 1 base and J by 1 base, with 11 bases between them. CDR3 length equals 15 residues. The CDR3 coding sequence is TGTGCCAGCAGCTTGTTCGTCGGACGGAACACTGAAGCTTTCTTT. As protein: CASSLFVGRNTEAFF.

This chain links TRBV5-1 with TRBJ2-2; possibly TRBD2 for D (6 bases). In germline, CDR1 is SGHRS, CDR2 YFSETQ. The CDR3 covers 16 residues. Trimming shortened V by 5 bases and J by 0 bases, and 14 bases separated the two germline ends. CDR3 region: CASRFPGLTNTGELFF. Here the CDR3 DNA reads TGCGCCAGCAGGTTTCCGGGACTGACGAACACCGGGGAGCTGTTTTTT.

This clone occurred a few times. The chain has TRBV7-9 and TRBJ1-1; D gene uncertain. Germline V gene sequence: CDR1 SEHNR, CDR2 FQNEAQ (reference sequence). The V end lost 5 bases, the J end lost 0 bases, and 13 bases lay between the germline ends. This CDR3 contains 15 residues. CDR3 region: CASSQTPPLNTEAFF. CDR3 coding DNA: TGTGCCAGCAGCCAAACCCCGCCTCTGAACACTGAAGCTTTCTTT.

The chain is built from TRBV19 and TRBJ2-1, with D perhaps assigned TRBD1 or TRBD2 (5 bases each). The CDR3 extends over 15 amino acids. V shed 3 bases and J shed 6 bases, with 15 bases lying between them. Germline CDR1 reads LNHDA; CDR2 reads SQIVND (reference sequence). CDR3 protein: CASSIGGLQGNEQFF. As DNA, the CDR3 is TGTGCCAGTAGTATTGGAGGCCTCCAGGGCAATGAGCAGTTCTTC.

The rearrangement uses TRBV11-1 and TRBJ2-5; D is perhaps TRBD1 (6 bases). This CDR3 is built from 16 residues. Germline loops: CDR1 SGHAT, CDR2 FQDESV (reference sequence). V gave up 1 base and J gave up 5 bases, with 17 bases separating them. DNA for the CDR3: TGTGCCAGCAGCTTAGATAGAGGGACACCCGGGGAGACCCAGTACTTC. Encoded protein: CASSLDRGTPGETQYF.

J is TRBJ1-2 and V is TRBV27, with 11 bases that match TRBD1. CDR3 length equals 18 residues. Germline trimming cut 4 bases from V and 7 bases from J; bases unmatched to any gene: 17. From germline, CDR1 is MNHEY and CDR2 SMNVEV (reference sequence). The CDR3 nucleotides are TGTGCCAGCAGTTCCCGAAGAACCCCATTTGGACAGGGGGCTGGCTACACCTTC. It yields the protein CASSSRRTPFGQGAGYTF.

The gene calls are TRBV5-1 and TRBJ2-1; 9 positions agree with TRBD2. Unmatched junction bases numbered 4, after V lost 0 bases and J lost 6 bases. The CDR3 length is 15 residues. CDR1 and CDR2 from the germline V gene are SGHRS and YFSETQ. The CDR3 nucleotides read TGCGCCAGCAGCTTGGGGGCTAGCGGGATCAATGAGCAGTTCTTC. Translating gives CASSLGASGINEQFF.